The subject of this entry is one TCR beta chain. The CDR3 has 14 residues. V lost 0 bases and J lost 2, with 6 bases in between. Germline CDR1 reads SGHRS; CDR2 reads YFSETQ. This sample stems from a study of T cells after yellow fever vaccination. Notes on the study in general: A weaker secondary response peaked on day 5, the primary on day 15. Clones from primary vaccination mostly reappeared after the booster (roughly 97% CD4, approximately 91% CD8).

Making TCR cDNA involved 5'RACE template switching, which added UMIs and a universal primer site. TCRdb redid the calling of the 5' RACE reads with MiXCR, one entry per CDR3 protein. Here the sample spans more than 65,000 distinct CDR3 sequences, roughly 15% being singletons. The sequences come from CD8+ T cells not binding an NS4B(214-222) dextramer, sorted from PBMCs, collected around 3 weeks after the first yellow fever vaccination. This chain links TRBV5-1 with TRBJ2-4; D is unresolved. The sequence derives from a young man who received the YFV17D yellow fever vaccine. In nucleotides, the CDR3 is TGCGCCAGCAGCTTGGCCGGGTCCAAAAACATTCAGTACTTC. Translation: CASSLAGSKNIQYF.